This T cell receptor (beta chain) was profiled in a study of blood T cell repertoires in COVID-19. Study summary: PBMCs, B-cell-depleted T cells, or T cells were the source of the cDNA or gDNA that made up the material.

CDR3 length equals 21 residues. The V and J ends lost 5 bases and 0 bases, in that order; junction bases with no gene match: 18. Germline V gene data show CDR1 as LNHNV and CDR2 as YYDKDF (reference sequence). Original data processing: Reference gene primer amplification yielded estimated nucleated cell counts. This table comes from immunoSEQ multiplex PCR, and its TCRdb copy is limited to in-frame clones, with some not included. That table is the source of V, J and clone size, and D and trimming were worked out from the DNA. The sample records more than 200,000 clones, roughly nine tenths being singletons.

This sequence joins TRBV15 and TRBJ2-4; 11 bases fit TRBD1. The sample comprised peripheral blood. The receptor was isolated from a man aged 18 to 30 with active or convalescent COVID-19. CDR3 sequence reads: CATSPDGPGQGASLAKNIQYF. DNA for the CDR3: TGTGCCACCAGCCCCGATGGCCCCGGACAGGGGGCTTCTTTAGCCAAAAACATTCAGTACTTC.